This T cell receptor (beta chain) is drawn from a study of blood T cell repertoires in COVID-19. Across the study: From T cells, B-cell-depleted T cells, or PBMCs came the material, which was cDNA or gDNA.

In the study's own analysis: It was from reference gene primer amplification that nucleated cell counts were estimated. Here immunoSEQ multiplex PCR was the method, and the copy in TCRdb shows in-frame clones only, minus some. From that table come the V and J calls and clone size; the DNA was used to work out D and trimming. There are roughly 150,000 clones in the sample; more than 80% occur only once, and around 10% lies in the top ten. The V end was cut by 0 bases, the J end by 2 bases, with 11 bases between. Germline CDR1 and CDR2: MNHNS and SASEGT. This CDR3 has 15 residues. The chain recombines TRBV6-1 with TRBJ2-7; possible D gene TRBD2, 6 bases. This clonotype originated in an elderly woman with acute or convalescent COVID-19. The sequencing input was peripheral blood. The CDR3 coding sequence is TGTGCCAGCAGTGAAGCTTTAGCGGCAGCCTACGAGCAGTACTTC. It specifies CASSEALAAAYEQYF.